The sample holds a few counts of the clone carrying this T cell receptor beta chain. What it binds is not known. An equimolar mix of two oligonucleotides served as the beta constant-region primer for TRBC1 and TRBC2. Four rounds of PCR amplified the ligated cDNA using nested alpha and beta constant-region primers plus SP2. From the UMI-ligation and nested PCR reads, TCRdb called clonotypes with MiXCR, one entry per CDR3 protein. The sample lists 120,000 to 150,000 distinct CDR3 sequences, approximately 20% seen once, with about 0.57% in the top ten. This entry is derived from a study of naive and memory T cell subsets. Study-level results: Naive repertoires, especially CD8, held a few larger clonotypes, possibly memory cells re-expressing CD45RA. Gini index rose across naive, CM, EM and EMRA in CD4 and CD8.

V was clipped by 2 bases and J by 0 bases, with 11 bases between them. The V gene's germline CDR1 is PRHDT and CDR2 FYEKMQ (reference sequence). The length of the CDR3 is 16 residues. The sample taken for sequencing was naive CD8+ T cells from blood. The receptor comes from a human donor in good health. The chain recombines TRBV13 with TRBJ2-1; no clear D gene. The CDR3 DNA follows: TGTGCCAGCAGCTTAATAACAGAAAGCTCCTACAATGAGCAGTTCTTC. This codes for CASSLITESSYNEQFF.